These T cell receptor beta chains were read from a single sample in a study of T-cell reconstitution after alpha-beta-depleted transplantation in children. TCRdb redid the calling of the PCR reads with MiXCR, one entry per CDR3 protein. The table includes fewer than 700,000 distinct CDR3 sequences, 13% detected once. The material was PBMCs, mostly from graft donor cells, obtained 360 days after TCRalphabeta/CD19-depleted stem cell transplant. These TCRs come from a male patient younger than 18 who had a stem cell transplant for acute myeloid leukemia, so the T cells may come from the graft donor. CDR3s include the opening cysteine and the closing phenylalanine or tryptophan. Each record gives: CDR3 DNA, CDR3 protein, clone size, J gene, D gene, V gene. D genes are given only for firm matches. Clone size is shown for a subset of rows, as once, few, many or a class of expanded clone.

cdr3_nt: TGTGCCAGCAGCCAACTTCCCGGGACTAGCGGCTACGAGCAGTACTTC; cdr3_aa: CASSQLPGTSGYEQYF; clone_size: many; j_call: TRBJ2-7; d_call: TRBD2; v_call: TRBV4-2
cdr3_nt: TGCGCCAGCAGCCAAGATCTCGCCGGTATCTACGAGCAGTACTTC; cdr3_aa: CASSQDLAGIYEQYF; clone_size: few; j_call: TRBJ2-7; d_call: NA; v_call: TRBV4-3
cdr3_nt: TGTGCCACCAGTGATCCCGTAGGGCGGGGTCAAGAGACCCAGTACTTC; cdr3_aa: CATSDPVGRGQETQYF; clone_size: few; j_call: TRBJ2-5; d_call: NA; v_call: TRBV24-1
cdr3_nt: TGTGCCAGCAGTGTCTGGGAGCAGTACTTC; cdr3_aa: CASSVWEQYF; clone_size: many; j_call: TRBJ2-7; d_call: NA; v_call: TRBV2
cdr3_nt: TGCAGTGCTAGTGAGCGGGAGGGCCGAGGAGATACGCAGTATTTT; cdr3_aa: CSASEREGRGDTQYF; clone_size: many; j_call: TRBJ2-3; d_call: TRBD2; v_call: TRBV20-1
cdr3_nt: TGTGCCAGCAGCTTTAGGGACAGGCTGTATAGCAATCAGCCCCAGCATTTT; cdr3_aa: CASSFRDRLYSNQPQHF; clone_size: few; j_call: TRBJ1-5; d_call: TRBD1; v_call: TRBV5-5
cdr3_nt: TGTGCCAGCACCGAGAGGACAGGGAGTGTCGCTTTCTTT; cdr3_aa: CASTERTGSVAFF; clone_size: NA; j_call: TRBJ1-1; d_call: TRBD1; v_call: TRBV6-6
cdr3_nt: TGCGCCAGCAGCCAAGGGGGACACCCGAGCTCCTACGAGCAGTACTTC; cdr3_aa: CASSQGGHPSSYEQYF; clone_size: many; j_call: TRBJ2-7; d_call: NA; v_call: TRBV4-3
cdr3_nt: TGTGCCACCCTCAGCTGGGGGGGAAAAAACATTCAGTACTTC; cdr3_aa: CATLSWGGKNIQYF; clone_size: many; j_call: TRBJ2-4; d_call: TRBD2; v_call: TRBV28
cdr3_nt: TGCGCCAGCAGCTTGGCAGGGGTTGGAAATAATGAGCAGTTCTTC; cdr3_aa: CASSLAGVGNNEQFF; clone_size: NA; j_call: TRBJ2-1; d_call: NA; v_call: TRBV5-1
cdr3_nt: TGCGCCAGCAGCGGATTAGCGGGGGCCCAGAGCTCCTACAATGAGCAGTTCTTC; cdr3_aa: CASSGLAGAQSSYNEQFF; clone_size: NA; j_call: TRBJ2-1; d_call: TRBD2; v_call: TRBV5-1
cdr3_nt: TGCGCCAGCACCGGGACAGGGTGGCAAGAGACCCAGTACTTC; cdr3_aa: CASTGTGWQETQYF; clone_size: many; j_call: TRBJ2-5; d_call: TRBD1; v_call: TRBV10-2
cdr3_nt: TGCGCCAGCAGCAGAGCGGGACACTTCGCTGAAGCTTTCTTT; cdr3_aa: CASSRAGHFAEAFF; clone_size: NA; j_call: TRBJ1-1; d_call: NA; v_call: TRBV5-1
cdr3_nt: TGTGCCATCAGCTTGTCAGGGCTTTACACCGGGGAGCTGTTTTTT; cdr3_aa: CAISLSGLYTGELFF; clone_size: once; j_call: TRBJ2-2; d_call: NA; v_call: TRBV5-4
cdr3_nt: TGTGCCAGCAGCCAAGATCTGGGGGTAGGCGGGCGATCCTACAATGAGCAGTTCTTC; cdr3_aa: CASSQDLGVGGRSYNEQFF; clone_size: NA; j_call: TRBJ2-1; d_call: NA; v_call: TRBV4-2
cdr3_nt: TGTGCCAGCAACGACGGTTCTGGAAACACCATATATTTT; cdr3_aa: CASNDGSGNTIYF; clone_size: few; j_call: TRBJ1-3; d_call: NA; v_call: TRBV6-1
cdr3_nt: TGTGCCAGCAGTTTATCCCCTAATATACACACAGATACGCAGTATTTT; cdr3_aa: CASSLSPNIHTDTQYF; clone_size: few; j_call: TRBJ2-3; d_call: NA; v_call: TRBV27
cdr3_nt: TGTGCCAGCAGTTCAGGGACAGGGAGGAGGAAGCAGTACTTC; cdr3_aa: CASSSGTGRRKQYF; clone_size: once; j_call: TRBJ2-7; d_call: TRBD1; v_call: TRBV28
cdr3_nt: TGTGCCAGCAGCCCGGCGGGTCGTTTCACTTGGGGGAATGAGCAGTTCTTC; cdr3_aa: CASSPAGRFTWGNEQFF; clone_size: NA; j_call: TRBJ2-1; d_call: NA; v_call: TRBV5-5
cdr3_nt: TGCGCCTGCACCTTCAGGGCTAGCGGATTCACAGATACGCAGTATTTT; cdr3_aa: CACTFRASGFTDTQYF; clone_size: NA; j_call: TRBJ2-3; d_call: TRBD2; v_call: TRBV4-2
cdr3_nt: TGCGCCAGCAGCCAAGATGGACTGACGGGACTAGCGGGAGGTGAGCAGTTCTTC; cdr3_aa: CASSQDGLTGLAGGEQFF; clone_size: NA; j_call: TRBJ2-1; d_call: TRBD2; v_call: TRBV4-3
cdr3_nt: TGCGCCAGCAGCTTGGTTGGTAGCGAGAGCCCCTACAATGAGCAGTTCTTC; cdr3_aa: CASSLVGSESPYNEQFF; clone_size: few; j_call: TRBJ2-1; d_call: NA; v_call: TRBV5-1
cdr3_nt: TGCTGTGCTAGAGATCCTGGCGGGAGGGCCTACAATGAGCAGTTCTTC; cdr3_aa: CCARDPGGRAYNEQFF; clone_size: few; j_call: TRBJ2-1; d_call: TRBD2; v_call: TRBV20-1
cdr3_nt: TGTGCCACTCAGGGGGCGGGGGGGGCCAACGTCCTGACTTTC; cdr3_aa: CATQGAGGANVLTF; clone_size: NA; j_call: TRBJ2-6; d_call: TRBD1; v_call: TRBV24-1
cdr3_nt: TGTGCCAGCGGGGCCGACGGGACCCAGTACTTC; cdr3_aa: CASGADGTQYF; clone_size: NA; j_call: TRBJ2-5; d_call: NA; v_call: TRBV7-8
cdr3_nt: TGTGCCAGCAGCTCGGGTCCGGCCTATGGCTACACCTTC; cdr3_aa: CASSSGPAYGYTF; clone_size: NA; j_call: TRBJ1-2; d_call: NA; v_call: TRBV7-3
cdr3_nt: TGTGCCAGTAGTATAAGGTCGGCCAACATAGGTAAAAACATTCAGTACTTC; cdr3_aa: CASSIRSANIGKNIQYF; clone_size: many; j_call: TRBJ2-4; d_call: NA; v_call: TRBV19
cdr3_nt: TGTGCCAGCAGCCCCGAGGACAGGGCGTACTACGAGCAGTACTTC; cdr3_aa: CASSPEDRAYYEQYF; clone_size: NA; j_call: TRBJ2-7; d_call: TRBD1; v_call: TRBV7-3
cdr3_nt: TGTGCCAGCAGTGAAAGGGCTGATACGCAGTATTTT; cdr3_aa: CASSERADTQYF; clone_size: few; j_call: TRBJ2-3; d_call: NA; v_call: TRBV6-1
cdr3_nt: TGTGCCGCTGGGGGGCAAGAGACCCAGTACTTC; cdr3_aa: CAAGGQETQYF; clone_size: NA; j_call: TRBJ2-5; d_call: NA; v_call: TRBV28
cdr3_nt: TGCGCCAGCAGCGACCCTAGCGGGAGGAGATACGAGCAGTACTTC; cdr3_aa: CASSDPSGRRYEQYF; clone_size: many; j_call: TRBJ2-7; d_call: TRBD2; v_call: TRBV5-1
cdr3_nt: TGTGCCAGCAGCGGGGGACTAGAGGGAGATACGCAGTATTTT; cdr3_aa: CASSGGLEGDTQYF; clone_size: NA; j_call: TRBJ2-3; d_call: TRBD2; v_call: TRBV5-4
cdr3_nt: TGCGCCAGCAGCTTGGCCGCGACAGCTGAACCCTATGGCTACACCTTC; cdr3_aa: CASSLAATAEPYGYTF; clone_size: few; j_call: TRBJ1-2; d_call: NA; v_call: TRBV5-1
cdr3_nt: TGTGCCAGTGGGCACTGGACGGCTAGCACAGATACGCAGTATTTT; cdr3_aa: CASGHWTASTDTQYF; clone_size: few; j_call: TRBJ2-3; d_call: NA; v_call: TRBV19
cdr3_nt: TGTGCCAGCAGTTTCCGACCCACAACTAATGAAAAACTGTTTTTT; cdr3_aa: CASSFRPTTNEKLFF; clone_size: few; j_call: TRBJ1-4; d_call: NA; v_call: TRBV12-3/TRBV12-4
cdr3_nt: TGCGCCAGCAGCTTGGGGACTAGCGTCAACAATGAGCAGTTCTTC; cdr3_aa: CASSLGTSVNNEQFF; clone_size: NA; j_call: TRBJ2-1; d_call: TRBD2; v_call: TRBV5-1
cdr3_nt: TGCAGTGCTCCCGGGACTAGTTCCTACGAGCAGTACTTC; cdr3_aa: CSAPGTSSYEQYF; clone_size: many; j_call: TRBJ2-7; d_call: TRBD2; v_call: TRBV20-1
cdr3_nt: TGTGCCTGGACGGCTAGCGGTGTGCAGTTCTTC; cdr3_aa: CAWTASGVQFF; clone_size: few; j_call: TRBJ2-1; d_call: TRBD2; v_call: TRBV30
cdr3_nt: TGCGCCAGCAGCTTGGCTAGGACAGGGACCTCTGGAAACACCATATATTTT; cdr3_aa: CASSLARTGTSGNTIYF; clone_size: few; j_call: TRBJ1-3; d_call: TRBD1; v_call: TRBV5-1
cdr3_nt: TGTGCCAGCAGTGAACCGGGACTCTACCCCAATGAGCAGTTCTTC; cdr3_aa: CASSEPGLYPNEQFF; clone_size: few; j_call: TRBJ2-1; d_call: NA; v_call: TRBV6-2/TRBV6-3
cdr3_nt: TGTGCCAGCAGCAGGGTCGGGGCGGGAGGGTACGAGCAGTACTTC; cdr3_aa: CASSRVGAGGYEQYF; clone_size: once; j_call: TRBJ2-7; d_call: TRBD2; v_call: TRBV27
cdr3_nt: TGTGCCAGCAGTCCGCTCCCGGGACTAGCCAATGAGCAGTTCTTC; cdr3_aa: CASSPLPGLANEQFF; clone_size: NA; j_call: TRBJ2-1; d_call: TRBD2; v_call: TRBV27
cdr3_nt: TGTGCCAGGAATGAAGGGGAGACCCAGTACTTC; cdr3_aa: CARNEGETQYF; clone_size: few; j_call: TRBJ2-5; d_call: NA; v_call: TRBV12-3/TRBV12-4